This T cell receptor beta chain derives from a study of response to subunit inactivated influenza vaccine. Points from the study as a whole: The authors offered the suggestion that each seasonal influenza vaccination recruits few new T cells.

With respect to this clonotype: As yet, its antigen is unknown.

Germline V gene sequence: CDR1 SGHTA, CDR2 FQGNSA. The CDR3 is 16 residues long. V gave up 0 bases and J gave up 1 base; unmatched junction bases: 2. TCRdb reprocessed the RT-PCR reads via MiXCR and lists one record per CDR3 protein. The sample has 710,000 or so distinct CDR3 sequences; approximately 14% are singletons. The rearrangement uses TRBV7-2 and TRBJ2-1, with TRBD2 matching 8 bases. The source is a man between 45 and 60 years old who received an inactivated influenza vaccine. Specimen: PBMCs from blood, collected roughly 12 days after vaccination. In DNA, the CDR3 is TGTGCCAGCAGCTTAGCAGCGGGGGAGTCCTACAATGAGCAGTTCTTC. Its protein product is CASSLAAGESYNEQFF.